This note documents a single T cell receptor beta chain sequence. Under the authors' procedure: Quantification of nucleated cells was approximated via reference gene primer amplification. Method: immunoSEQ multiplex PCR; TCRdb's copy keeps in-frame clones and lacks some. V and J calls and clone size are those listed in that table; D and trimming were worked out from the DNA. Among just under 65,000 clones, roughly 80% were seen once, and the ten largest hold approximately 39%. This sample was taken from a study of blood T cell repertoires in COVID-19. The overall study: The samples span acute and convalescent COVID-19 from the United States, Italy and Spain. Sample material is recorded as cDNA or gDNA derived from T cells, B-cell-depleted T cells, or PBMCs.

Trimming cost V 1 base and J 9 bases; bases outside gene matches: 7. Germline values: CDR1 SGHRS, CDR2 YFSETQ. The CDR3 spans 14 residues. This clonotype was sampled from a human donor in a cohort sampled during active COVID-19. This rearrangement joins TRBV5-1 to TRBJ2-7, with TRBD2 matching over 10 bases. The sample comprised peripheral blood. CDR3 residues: CASSLSASGGVQYF. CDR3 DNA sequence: TGCGCCAGCAGCTTGTCGGCTAGCGGGGGCGTGCAGTACTTC.